The 12 T cell receptor beta chains presented below share a single source sample, sequenced in a study of response to subunit inactivated influenza vaccine (dated by TCRdb to the late 2010s). To prepare the library, RT-PCR was applied. Data came from an Illumina HiSeq 2500. Clones were called with MiXCR by TCRdb after fastp trimmed the public reads at Q25, and only in-frame beta chains were retained. Each CDR3 protein gets just one entry, which takes the most common genes and DNA from the rows behind it. Present in this sample are 650,000 to 800,000 distinct CDR3 sequences, 18% of which were seen just once. Approximately 10% of the sample goes to the ten largest clones. The source material was PBMCs from blood, sampled 5 days after vaccination. The receptors here all came from a man aged 50 to 59 who received an inactivated influenza vaccine. Donor details come from another sample of the same person, matched by shared clones.

This chain links TRBV7-2 with TRBJ2-1, with a tentative D call TRBD2 (7 bases). The germline CDR1 and CDR2 sequences are SGHTA and FQGNSA. This CDR3 is 15 amino acids long. Trimming removed 8 bases at V and 0 bases at J, with 14 bases between. This CDR3 is CASGGGGSSYNEQFF. The CDR3 nucleotides are TGTGCCAGCGGGGGAGGGGGGAGCTCCTACAATGAGCAGTTCTTC.

V gene TRBV5-1 combines with J gene TRBJ2-5; TRBD2 might be the D (6 bases). The CDR3 covers 15 residues. The germline V gene encodes CDR1 SGHRS and CDR2 YFSETQ. The V end lost 4 bases, the J end lost 5 bases, and 18 bases lay between the germline ends. As DNA, the CDR3 is TGCGCCAGCAGCCCGAGACGGGAGTATGGGGAGACCCAGTACTTC. Translated, it gives CASSPRREYGETQYF.

The chain links TRBV25-1 to TRBJ2-5; D is uncertain. The V end lost 3 bases, the J end lost 4 bases, and 15 bases lay between the germline ends. Germline-derived CDR1 and CDR2 are MGHDK and SYGVNS. The CDR3 spans 15 residues. Here the CDR3 DNA reads TGTGCCAGCAGTGATTCTCAACCGCGAAGAGAGACCCAGTACTTC. Translation: CASSDSQPRRETQYF.

This clonotype appeared a few times. V and J are TRBV10-3 and TRBJ2-2, with 8 nucleotides matching TRBD1. Per germline, CDR1 ENHRY and CDR2 SYGVKD. The CDR3 extends over 13 amino acids. J gave up 1 base and V 8 bases, and 0 bases lay outside the gene matches. The CDR3 is CAIGTGNTGELFF. DNA of the CDR3: TGTGCCATCGGGACAGGGAACACCGGGGAGCTGTTTTTT.

This clonotype showed up just a few times. The V gene is TRBV7-6, the J gene TRBJ1-2, with D unclear. Germline loops: CDR1 SGHVS, CDR2 FNYEAQ. V dropped 5 bases and J dropped 2 bases, with 9 bases sitting between them. The CDR3 consists of 13 residues. CDR3 sequence: CASSAEQNYGYTF. DNA of the CDR3: TGTGCCAGCAGCGCCGAACAGAACTATGGCTACACCTTC. Looking up the rest from reference TRBV7-6 and TRBJ1-2 gives the full variable domain: GAGVSQSPRYKVTKRGQDVALRCDPISGHVSLYWYRQALGQGPEFLTYFNYEAQQDKSGLPNDRFSAERPEGSISTLTIQRTEQRDSAMYRCASSAEQNYGYTFGSGTRLTVV.

The chain links TRBV6-2 or TRBV6-3 to TRBJ2-1; D unresolved. Trimming removed 8 bases from V and 14 bases from J, with 16 bases in between. The CDR3 is made up of 11 amino acids. Germline V CDR1 and CDR2: MNHEY, SVGEGT. DNA of the CDR3: TGTGCCAGCCGGTATCGGGCGTTTGAGTTCTTC. Its protein is CASRYRAFEFF.

A few counts support this clonotype. This chain connects TRBV12-3 or TRBV12-4 to TRBJ1-5; possible D gene TRBD1, 6 bases. The CDR3 loop spans 16 amino acids. V lost 4 bases and J lost 7, with 20 bases in between. CDR3 DNA: TGTGCCAGCAGTTCACAGGCTCTCAGGGGAGGCCAGCCCCAGCATTTT. This codes for CASSSQALRGGQPQHF.

The rearrangement joins TRBV5-1 to TRBJ2-1; 9 nucleotides match TRBD2. The CDR3 has 15 residues. The J segment lost 8 bases and the V segment lost 4 bases, leaving 10 bases of the junction unmatched. CDR1 is SGHRS and CDR2 is YFSETQ in the germline V gene. CDR3 amino acids: CASSPGGSGGDEQFF. The CDR3 nucleotides read TGCGCCAGCAGCCCTGGAGGTAGCGGGGGAGATGAGCAGTTCTTC.

A few counts support this clonotype. The chain couples TRBV20-1 to TRBJ2-5, with TRBD2 as a possible D gene (5 bases). Per germline, CDR1 DFQATT and CDR2 SNEGSKA (reference sequence). V lost 6 bases, J lost 1 base, and 15 bases lay in between. The CDR3 extends over 14 amino acids. In DNA, the CDR3 is TGCAGTGCCAAGGGAACTAGTGCCCAAGAGACCCAGTACTTC. It translates to CSAKGTSAQETQYF.

The CDR3 sequence: CASSWGLAVDEQFF. The CDR3 region has the DNA TGCGCCAGCAGCTGGGGACTAGCGGTGGATGAGCAGTTCTTC. The V and J genes are TRBV5-1 and TRBJ2-1; 11 bases fit TRBD2. Losses at the gene ends were 3 bases for V and 8 bases for J; bases not matched to a gene: 4. Germline lookup yields CDR1 SGHRS and CDR2 YFSETQ. The CDR3 contains 14 residues.

The chain couples TRBV11-1 to TRBJ2-7, with 15 bases lining up with TRBD2. This CDR3 spans 18 amino acids. Germline CDR1 is SGHAT and CDR2 is FQDESV (reference sequence). Trimming took 3 bases from V and 5 from J; bases not matched to a gene: 11. CDR3 region: CASSLGLAGGWGAHEQYF. The CDR3 DNA follows: TGTGCCAGCAGCTTGGGACTAGCGGGAGGTTGGGGGGCACACGAGCAGTACTTC. Complete variable domain (other parts from reference TRBV11-1 and TRBJ2-7): EAEVAQSPRYKITEKSQAVAFWCDPISGHATLYWYRQILGQGPELLVQFQDESVVDDSQLPKDRFSAERLKGVDSTLKIQPAELGDSAMYLCASSLGLAGGWGAHEQYFGPGTRLTVT.

This clonotype was picked up a small number of times. The V call is TRBV25-1, the J call TRBJ2-1; maybe TRBD2 (6 bases). The CDR3 is 13 residues long. The V gene lost 10 bases and the J gene lost 3 bases, with 13 bases spanning the gap. Germline-derived CDR1 and CDR2 are MGHDK and SYGVNS. CDR3 nucleotide sequence: TGTGCCACCACCGGGACTCTCTACAATGAGCAGTTCTTC. It yields the protein CATTGTLYNEQFF. The entire variable domain, with the rest obtained from reference TRBV25-1 and TRBJ2-1, is as follows: EADIYQTPRYLVIGTGKKITLECSQTMGHDKMYWYQQDPGMELHLIHYSYGVNSTEKGDLSSESTVSRIRTEHFPLTLESARPSHTSQYLCATTGTLYNEQFFGPGTRLTVL.